The 10 T cell receptor beta chains in this list originate from one sample, sequenced in a study of OX40 agonist ivuxolimab in advanced cancers. Assay: immunoSEQ multiplex PCR; the TCRdb copy retains only in-frame clones and omits some. The table has fewer than 30,000 clones, 80% to 95% seen once. The sequences come from CD4+ or CD8+ T cells sorted from blood, collected in a trial of the OX40 agonist ivuxolimab. Every receptor here comes from an adult with an advanced solid tumor such as melanoma, head and neck, liver or kidney cancer.

J is TRBJ1-1 and V is TRBV7-8, with D perhaps matching TRBD1 (5 bases). The CDR3 length is 13 residues. CDR1 SGHVS and CDR2 FQNEAQ come from the germline V gene. V lost 4 bases, J lost 2 bases, and 8 bases lay in between. The CDR3 region is CASSWGENTEAFF. DNA of the CDR3: TGTGCCAGCAGCTGGGGGGAAAACACTGAAGCTTTCTTT. Supplemented by reference TRBV7-8 and TRBJ1-1, the full variable domain reads GAGVSQSPRYKVAKRGQDVALRCDPISGHVSLFWYQQALGQGPEFLTYFQNEAQLDKSGLPSDRFFAERPEGSVSTLKIQRTQQEDSAVYLCASSWGENTEAFFGQGTRLTVV.

This clone was counted only a few times. The J gene is TRBJ1-1, the V gene TRBV7-9; D ambiguous. This CDR3 has 15 residues. The germline V gene encodes CDR1 SEHNR and CDR2 FQNEAQ (reference sequence). V was clipped by 2 bases and J by 0 bases, with 10 bases between them. CDR3 nucleotide sequence: TGTGCCAGCAGCTTAACATTGGGGTTGAACACTGAAGCTTTCTTT. It is translated as CASSLTLGLNTEAFF. Full variable domain (remainder filled in from reference TRBV7-9 and TRBJ1-1): DTGVSQNPRHKITKRGQNVTFRCDPISEHNRLYWYRQTLGQGPEFLTYFQNEAQLEKSRLLSDRFSAERPKGSFSTLEIQRTEQGDSAMYLCASSLTLGLNTEAFFGQGTRLTVV.

J is TRBJ2-1 and V is TRBV27; weak D call: TRBD2 (5 bases). The CDR3 consists of 13 residues. The V gene's germline CDR1 is MNHEY and CDR2 SMNVEV (reference sequence). Trimming took 6 bases from V and 7 from J, leaving 13 bases between them. Written as DNA, the CDR3 is TGTGCCAGCAGACTACTAGGCTCGAATGAGCAGTTCTTC. Translating it yields CASRLLGSNEQFF.

The genes are TRBV7-9 and TRBJ1-2, with unresolved D. This CDR3 region has 15 residues. Deletions cut 1 base from V and 0 bases from J, with 9 bases between. The germline V gene encodes CDR1 SEHNR and CDR2 FQNEAQ (reference sequence). CDR3 in DNA: TGTGCCAGCAGCTTAGAGCTCACCCCTAACTATGGCTACACCTTC. Amino acid sequence: CASSLELTPNYGYTF.

This sequence joins TRBV7-9 and TRBJ2-7, with D uncertain. V lost 5 bases to trimming and J lost 3 bases, with 11 bases between them. The CDR3 runs to 13 residues. From germline, CDR1 is SEHNR and CDR2 FQNEAQ (reference sequence). The CDR3 nucleotides read TGTGCCAGCAGCCCCGTACATGACTACGAGCAGTACTTC. Amino acid sequence: CASSPVHDYEQYF.

Of note for this clone: Other DNA sequences in this specimen translate into the identical CDR3. This chain links TRBV5-4 with TRBJ2-6; D remains ambiguous. V lost 0 bases and J 1 base, leaving 5 bases between the germline ends. Germline V gene sequence: CDR1 SGHNT, CDR2 YYREEE (reference sequence). CDR3 size: 15 residues. CDR3 protein: CASSLVGSGANVLTF. DNA for the CDR3: TGTGCCAGCAGCTTGGTAGGGTCTGGGGCCAACGTCCTGACTTTC.

This clone came up a few times. The chain uses TRBV13 and TRBJ1-6, with a possible D match to TRBD1 (5 bases). The ends were cut back, 6 bases at V and 7 bases at J, with 16 bases in the middle. The CDR3 is 15 amino acids. From germline, CDR1 is PRHDT and CDR2 FYEKMQ (reference sequence). The CDR3 DNA follows: TGTGCCAGCAGGAGCCGCGGGGGGATGAATTCACCCCTCCACTTT. Protein product: CASRSRGGMNSPLHF.

The CDR3, as DNA: TGTGCCAGCAGCGTCAGGGGTCTCTTAGATACGCAGTATTTT. It codes for CASSVRGLLDTQYF. The chain joins TRBV9 to TRBJ2-3; tentatively, D is TRBD1 (6 bases). In germline, CDR1 is SGDLS, CDR2 YYNGEE. The length of the CDR3 is 14 residues. Trimming left V 2 bases short and J 5 bases short, with 12 bases between.

This sequence joins TRBV19 and TRBJ2-7; D possibly matches TRBD1 or TRBD2 (5 bases each). The CDR3 is made up of 16 amino acids. Per the germline V gene, CDR1 is LNHDA and CDR2 is SQIVND (reference sequence). The V end was cut by 4 bases, the J end by 0 bases, with 16 bases between. CDR3 DNA: TGTGCCAGTAGTACCCCCCCGGGGCTCCCCTCCTACGAGCAGTACTTC. It translates to CASSTPPGLPSYEQYF.

The chain couples TRBV6-5 to TRBJ1-3; tentative D call: TRBD1 (6 bases). The CDR3 length is 12 residues. Germline V gene sequence: CDR1 MNHEY, CDR2 SVGAGI. Trimming shortened V by 8 bases and J by 2 bases, and 7 bases separated the two germline ends. This CDR3 is CASGDTGNTIYF. The CDR3 nucleotides read TGTGCCAGCGGGGACACTGGAAACACCATATATTTT.